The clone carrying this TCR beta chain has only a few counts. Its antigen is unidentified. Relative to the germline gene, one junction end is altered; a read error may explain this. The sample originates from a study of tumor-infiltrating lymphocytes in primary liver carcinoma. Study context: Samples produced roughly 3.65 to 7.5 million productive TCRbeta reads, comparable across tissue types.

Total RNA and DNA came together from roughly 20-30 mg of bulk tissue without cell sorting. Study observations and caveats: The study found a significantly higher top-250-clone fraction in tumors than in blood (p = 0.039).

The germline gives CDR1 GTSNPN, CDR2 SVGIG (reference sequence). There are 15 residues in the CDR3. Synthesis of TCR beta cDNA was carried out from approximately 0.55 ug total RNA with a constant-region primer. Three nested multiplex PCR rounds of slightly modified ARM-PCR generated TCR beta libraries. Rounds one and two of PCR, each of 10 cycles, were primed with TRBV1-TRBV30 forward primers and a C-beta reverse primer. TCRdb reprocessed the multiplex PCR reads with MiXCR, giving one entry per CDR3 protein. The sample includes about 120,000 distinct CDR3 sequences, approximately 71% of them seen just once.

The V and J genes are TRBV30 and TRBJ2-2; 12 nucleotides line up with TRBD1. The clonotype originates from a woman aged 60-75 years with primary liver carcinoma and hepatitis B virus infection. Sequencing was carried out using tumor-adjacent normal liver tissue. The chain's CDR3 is CASGTGGGITGELLF. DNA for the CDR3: TGTGCCTCTGGGACAGGGGGCGGGATCACCGGGGAGCTGCTTTTT.